Listed below are T cell receptor beta chains from one sample, sequenced in a study of cytomegalovirus exposure and HLA in healthy donors. Sequenced by immunoSEQ multiplex PCR; TCRdb stores in-frame clones only, minus some. The sample yields some 200,000 clones, roughly 77% seen once. The material sequenced was PBMCs. These receptors were taken from a male donor in good health and CMV-seropositive. The CDR3 runs from the conserved cysteine through the conserved F or W. The order of the fields is clone size, D gene, V gene, J gene, CDR3 DNA, CDR3 protein. D genes are given only for firm matches. Clone size is given for some rows only: seen once, a few or many times, or a class if the clone is expanded.

clone_size: .; d_call: .; v_call: TRBV7-9; j_call: TRBJ1-1; cdr3_nt: TGTGCCAGCAGCTTAGTTGGGGACTTGAACACTGAAGCTTTCTTT; cdr3_aa: CASSLVGDLNTEAFF
clone_size: .; d_call: .; v_call: TRBV2; j_call: TRBJ2-6; cdr3_nt: TGTGCCAGCAGTGTCCACTCTGGGGCCAACGTCCTGACTTTC; cdr3_aa: CASSVHSGANVLTF
clone_size: .; d_call: .; v_call: TRBV11-2; j_call: TRBJ1-1; cdr3_nt: TGTGCCAGCAGCTCAACCATCGGAGGGACTGAAGCTTTCTTT; cdr3_aa: CASSSTIGGTEAFF
clone_size: .; d_call: TRBD2; v_call: TRBV10-1; j_call: TRBJ2-5; cdr3_nt: TGCGCCAGCAGCACACCTCCTCTAGCGGGGGTCCAAGAGACCCAGTACTTC; cdr3_aa: CASSTPPLAGVQETQYF
clone_size: .; d_call: .; v_call: TRBV5-1; j_call: TRBJ1-1; cdr3_nt: TGCGCCAGCACTGGAGACACTGAAGCTTTCTTT; cdr3_aa: CASTGDTEAFF
clone_size: .; d_call: TRBD1; v_call: TRBV19; j_call: TRBJ1-5; cdr3_nt: TGTGCCAGCCACTCGCGGGGGGACAGCCCTCAGCCCCAGCATTTT; cdr3_aa: CASHSRGDSPQPQHF
clone_size: .; d_call: TRBD2; v_call: TRBV5-4; j_call: TRBJ2-7; cdr3_nt: TGTGCCAGCAGCCGGACTAGCGGGAGCTCCTACGAGCAGTACTTC; cdr3_aa: CASSRTSGSSYEQYF
clone_size: .; d_call: .; v_call: TRBV15; j_call: TRBJ1-2; cdr3_nt: TGTGCCACCGCGGACCGGTTAGGGCGGGACTATGGCTACACCTTC; cdr3_aa: CATADRLGRDYGYTF
clone_size: .; d_call: .; v_call: TRBV29-1; j_call: TRBJ1-2; cdr3_nt: TGCAGCGTAGGGGGACGGAGAAACTATGGCTACACCTTC; cdr3_aa: CSVGGRRNYGYTF
clone_size: .; d_call: .; v_call: TRBV6-5; j_call: TRBJ2-7; cdr3_nt: TGTGCCAGCAGTTATTCTCAGGCGCCCAGCTCCTACGAGCAGTACTTC; cdr3_aa: CASSYSQAPSSYEQYF
clone_size: .; d_call: TRBD1; v_call: TRBV9; j_call: TRBJ1-2; cdr3_nt: TGTGCCAGCAGCTTCCCGGGACAGAGCTATGGCTACACCTTC; cdr3_aa: CASSFPGQSYGYTF
clone_size: .; d_call: .; v_call: TRBV19; j_call: TRBJ1-3; cdr3_nt: TGTGCCAGTAGTATCTCTACCGGAAACACCATATATTTT; cdr3_aa: CASSISTGNTIYF
clone_size: .; d_call: TRBD2; v_call: TRBV7-2; j_call: TRBJ2-3; cdr3_nt: TGTGCCAGCAGCCTCAAAGGGAGCGGGGGGCGCACAGATACGCAGTATTTT; cdr3_aa: CASSLKGSGGRTDTQYF
clone_size: .; d_call: TRBD1; v_call: TRBV5-1; j_call: TRBJ1-1; cdr3_nt: TGCGCCAGCAGCGCGAACAGACAGGGTCGCACTGAAGCTTTCTTT; cdr3_aa: CASSANRQGRTEAFF
clone_size: .; d_call: .; v_call: TRBV4-3; j_call: TRBJ2-1; cdr3_nt: TGCGCCAGCAGCCAAGATCAGGGGACCCCCTACAATGAGCAGTTCTTC; cdr3_aa: CASSQDQGTPYNEQFF
clone_size: .; d_call: TRBD1; v_call: TRBV7-3; j_call: TRBJ1-6; cdr3_nt: TGTGCCAGCAGCTTCGGTATGGGACAGGAAAATTCACCCCTCCACTTT; cdr3_aa: CASSFGMGQENSPLHF
clone_size: .; d_call: .; v_call: TRBV27; j_call: TRBJ1-6; cdr3_nt: TGTGCCAGCAGTTTAAGGGGTGGGAATTCACCCCTCCACTTT; cdr3_aa: CASSLRGGNSPLHF
clone_size: .; d_call: TRBD1; v_call: TRBV10-3; j_call: TRBJ1-5; cdr3_nt: TGTGCCACCAGAACCGTTACAGGGGACGGCAATCAGCCCCAGCATTTT; cdr3_aa: CATRTVTGDGNQPQHF
clone_size: .; d_call: TRBD1; v_call: TRBV5-6; j_call: TRBJ1-2; cdr3_nt: TGTGCCAGCAGCCCAGACAGGGGCTCTAACTATGGCTACACCTTC; cdr3_aa: CASSPDRGSNYGYTF
clone_size: .; d_call: TRBD1; v_call: TRBV18; j_call: TRBJ2-7; cdr3_nt: TGTGCCAGCTCCCGGGACAGGGTTACCCACGAGCAGTACTTC; cdr3_aa: CASSRDRVTHEQYF
clone_size: once; d_call: TRBD1; v_call: TRBV13; j_call: TRBJ1-2; cdr3_nt: TGTGCCAGCAGCGGCGGACAGGGGATCGGTGGCTACACCTTC; cdr3_aa: CASSGGQGIGGYTF
clone_size: .; d_call: .; v_call: TRBV6-5; j_call: TRBJ1-1; cdr3_nt: TGTGCCAGCAGTAGAGGGCTGGTAGCTTTCTTT; cdr3_aa: CASSRGLVAFF
clone_size: .; d_call: .; v_call: TRBV7-2; j_call: TRBJ2-7; cdr3_nt: TGTGCCAGCAGCTTAGGAATCGGCGAGCAGTACTTC; cdr3_aa: CASSLGIGEQYF
clone_size: .; d_call: TRBD2; v_call: TRBV28; j_call: TRBJ2-3; cdr3_nt: TGTGCCAGCAGTTTCCTTCGCGGGAGTCGTGGCACAGATACGCAGTATTTT; cdr3_aa: CASSFLRGSRGTDTQYF
clone_size: once; d_call: .; v_call: TRBV11-2; j_call: TRBJ1-5; cdr3_nt: TGTGCCAGCAGCCCATTGGGGGGTGGACAGCCCCAGCATTTT; cdr3_aa: CASSPLGGGQPQHF
clone_size: once; d_call: TRBD1; v_call: TRBV14; j_call: TRBJ2-5; cdr3_nt: TGTGCCAGCAGCCAATACAGGGGGACCCAAGAGACCCAGTACTTC; cdr3_aa: CASSQYRGTQETQYF
clone_size: .; d_call: .; v_call: TRBV11-3; j_call: TRBJ2-1; cdr3_nt: TGTGCCAGCACTCACGGGGGACTTTCCAACAATGAGCAGTTCTTC; cdr3_aa: CASTHGGLSNNEQFF
clone_size: .; d_call: .; v_call: TRBV7-2; j_call: TRBJ2-3; cdr3_nt: TGTGCCAGCAGCTCCCGGCTAGCAGATACGCAGTATTTT; cdr3_aa: CASSSRLADTQYF
clone_size: .; d_call: TRBD1; v_call: TRBV19; j_call: TRBJ2-7; cdr3_nt: TGTGCCAGTAGTCTCACTTTCGGGACAGTCTTTTACGAGCAGTACTTC; cdr3_aa: CASSLTFGTVFYEQYF
clone_size: once; d_call: .; v_call: TRBV4-3; j_call: TRBJ1-4; cdr3_nt: TGCGCCAGCAGCCAAGGGACAGCCCCCGACCAAAAACTGTTTTTT; cdr3_aa: CASSQGTAPDQKLFF
clone_size: .; d_call: TRBD1; v_call: TRBV7-8; j_call: TRBJ2-2; cdr3_nt: TGTGCCAGCAGCCAACGTTCACAGGGGGCCGGGGAGCTGTTTTTT; cdr3_aa: CASSQRSQGAGELFF
clone_size: .; d_call: TRBD2; v_call: TRBV30; j_call: TRBJ2-1; cdr3_nt: TGTGCCTGGGACAGCCTAAGGACTAGCGGGAGTTACAATGAGCAGTTCTTC; cdr3_aa: CAWDSLRTSGSYNEQFF
clone_size: .; d_call: .; v_call: TRBV4-3; j_call: TRBJ2-3; cdr3_nt: TGCGCCAGCAGCCAAGCCGCGGCGGGAAAAGATACGCAGTATTTT; cdr3_aa: CASSQAAAGKDTQYF
clone_size: .; d_call: TRBD1; v_call: TRBV2; j_call: TRBJ1-5; cdr3_nt: TGTGCCAGCAGTCAGGGGGGCGGTCAGCCCCAGCATTTT; cdr3_aa: CASSQGGGQPQHF
clone_size: .; d_call: .; v_call: TRBV7-3; j_call: TRBJ1-2; cdr3_nt: TGTTCCAGCAGCCAATCCGGGTCCCTCCCCTATGGCTACACCTTC; cdr3_aa: CSSSQSGSLPYGYTF
clone_size: few; d_call: TRBD1; v_call: TRBV7-2; j_call: TRBJ2-7; cdr3_nt: TGTGCCAGCAGCTGGGGACAGTCTCTCTACGAGCAGTACTTC; cdr3_aa: CASSWGQSLYEQYF
clone_size: .; d_call: .; v_call: TRBV28; j_call: TRBJ2-7; cdr3_nt: TGTGCCAGCAGTTTAGGTGGGGCCGCTCGGGCCCCCTACGAGCAGTACTTC; cdr3_aa: CASSLGGAARAPYEQYF
clone_size: .; d_call: TRBD1; v_call: TRBV5-1; j_call: TRBJ1-3; cdr3_nt: TGCGCCAGCAGCTGGGGTGACAGGGGCACGGGAAACACCATATATTTT; cdr3_aa: CASSWGDRGTGNTIYF
clone_size: .; d_call: TRBD1; v_call: TRBV6-6; j_call: TRBJ1-5; cdr3_nt: TGTGCCAGCAGTTACGGGACAGGGAGGGAACAGCCCCAGCATTTT; cdr3_aa: CASSYGTGREQPQHF
clone_size: .; d_call: .; v_call: TRBV30; j_call: TRBJ2-2; cdr3_nt: TGTGCCTGGGTTTTACCCGGGGGTGACACCGGGGAGCTGTTTTTT; cdr3_aa: CAWVLPGGDTGELFF
clone_size: .; d_call: TRBD1; v_call: TRBV6-5; j_call: TRBJ2-7; cdr3_nt: TGTGCCAGCAGTGGGGGGGGACAGGGCTACGAGCAGTACTTC; cdr3_aa: CASSGGGQGYEQYF
clone_size: .; d_call: .; v_call: TRBV7-9; j_call: TRBJ2-3; cdr3_nt: TGTGCCAGCAGCTTAGCTAGCGGACTCACAGATACGCAGTATTTT; cdr3_aa: CASSLASGLTDTQYF
clone_size: .; d_call: TRBD2; v_call: TRBV11-1; j_call: TRBJ2-5; cdr3_nt: TGTGCCAGCAGCTTAAACGCCGGACCGTCCGGGGGGCAGTACTTC; cdr3_aa: CASSLNAGPSGGQYF
clone_size: few; d_call: .; v_call: TRBV7-7; j_call: TRBJ2-2; cdr3_nt: TGTGCTAGCAGCTTAAGCCCGTCCGGGGAGCTGTTTTTT; cdr3_aa: CASSLSPSGELFF
clone_size: .; d_call: TRBD1; v_call: TRBV5-6; j_call: TRBJ2-5; cdr3_nt: TGTGCCAGCAGCAAAGGGGGCGGGGAGACCCAGTACTTC; cdr3_aa: CASSKGGGETQYF
clone_size: .; d_call: TRBD1; v_call: TRBV11-2; j_call: TRBJ2-7; cdr3_nt: TGTGCCAGCAGCGAGCGACAGGGGGCGCGCCCCTACGAGCAGTACTTC; cdr3_aa: CASSERQGARPYEQYF
clone_size: .; d_call: TRBD2; v_call: TRBV9; j_call: TRBJ2-2; cdr3_nt: TGTGCCAGCAGCGTAGCCGCTAGCGGGTACACCGGGGAGCTGTTTTTT; cdr3_aa: CASSVAASGYTGELFF
clone_size: .; d_call: .; v_call: TRBV11-2; j_call: TRBJ2-7; cdr3_nt: TGTGCCAGCAGCTTAGACGGGTGGACTGGAGTTGACTACGAGCAGTACTTC; cdr3_aa: CASSLDGWTGVDYEQYF
clone_size: once; d_call: .; v_call: TRBV12-5; j_call: TRBJ1-1; cdr3_nt: TGTGCTAGTGGCAGGGACATAACCACTGAAGCTTTCTTT; cdr3_aa: CASGRDITTEAFF
clone_size: .; d_call: TRBD1; v_call: TRBV5-4; j_call: TRBJ2-7; cdr3_nt: TGTGCCAGCAGCTTGGATATGGGACAGGGGGCCAAGCAGTACTTC; cdr3_aa: CASSLDMGQGAKQYF
clone_size: .; d_call: TRBD2; v_call: TRBV27; j_call: TRBJ2-7; cdr3_nt: TGTGCCAGCAGTTTCTCTAGCGGGAGGAGCGAGCAGTACTTC; cdr3_aa: CASSFSSGRSEQYF
clone_size: .; d_call: .; v_call: TRBV9; j_call: TRBJ2-7; cdr3_nt: TGTGCCAGCAGCGCCCTTTACGGGTACGAGCAGTACTTC; cdr3_aa: CASSALYGYEQYF
clone_size: .; d_call: TRBD2; v_call: TRBV15; j_call: TRBJ2-7; cdr3_nt: TGTGCCACCAGCAGAGACACTAGCGGGAGTTGGTACGAGCAGTACTTC; cdr3_aa: CATSRDTSGSWYEQYF
clone_size: .; d_call: TRBD1; v_call: TRBV9; j_call: TRBJ1-4; cdr3_nt: TGTGCCAGCAGCGTAGGCGGGGGGACAGGGGAAAAACTGTTTTTT; cdr3_aa: CASSVGGGTGEKLFF
clone_size: .; d_call: .; v_call: TRBV6-6; j_call: TRBJ1-2; cdr3_nt: TGTGCCAGCAGTCCAGAACAGGGCAACTATGGCTACACCTTC; cdr3_aa: CASSPEQGNYGYTF